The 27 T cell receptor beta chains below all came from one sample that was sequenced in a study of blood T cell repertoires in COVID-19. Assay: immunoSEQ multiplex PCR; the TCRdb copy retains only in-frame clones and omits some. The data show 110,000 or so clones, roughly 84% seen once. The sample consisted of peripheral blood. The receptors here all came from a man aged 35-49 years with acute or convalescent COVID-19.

CDR3 region: CASTPLIGAGANVLTF. The CDR3 coding sequence is TGTGCCAGCACCCCGCTTATAGGGGCTGGGGCCAACGTCCTGACTTTC. V usage is TRBV5-5 and J usage is TRBJ2-6, with a tentative D call TRBD1 (5 bases). V shed 6 bases and J shed 2 bases, with 15 bases lying between them. The CDR3 is 16 residues long. CDR1 is SGHKS, CDR2 YYEKEE, per germline (reference sequence). The entire variable domain, with the rest obtained from reference TRBV5-5 and TRBJ2-6, is as follows: DAGVTQSPTHLIKTRGQQVTLRCSPISGHKSVSWYQQVLGQGPQFIFQYYEKEERGRGNFPDRFSARQFPNYSSELNVNALLLGDSALYLCASTPLIGAGANVLTFGAGSRLTVL.

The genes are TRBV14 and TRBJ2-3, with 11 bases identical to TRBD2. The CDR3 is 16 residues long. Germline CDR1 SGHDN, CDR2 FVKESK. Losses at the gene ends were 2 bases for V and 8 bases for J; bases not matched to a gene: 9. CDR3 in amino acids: CASSQRGTSGRVTQYF. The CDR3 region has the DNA TGTGCCAGCAGCCAAAGGGGGACTAGCGGACGAGTTACGCAGTATTTT.

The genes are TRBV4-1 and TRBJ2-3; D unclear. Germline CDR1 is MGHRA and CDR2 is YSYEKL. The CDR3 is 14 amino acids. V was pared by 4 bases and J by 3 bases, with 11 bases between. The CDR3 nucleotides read TGCGCCAGCAGCCGACCACTAATTACAGATACGCAGTATTTT. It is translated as CASSRPLITDTQYF.

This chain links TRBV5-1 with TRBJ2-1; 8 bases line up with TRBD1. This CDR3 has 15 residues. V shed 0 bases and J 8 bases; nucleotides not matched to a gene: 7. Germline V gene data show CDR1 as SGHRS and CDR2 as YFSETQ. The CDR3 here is CASSLEAGGRDEQFF. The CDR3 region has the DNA TGCGCCAGCAGCTTGGAGGCAGGGGGCAGGGATGAGCAGTTCTTC.

Here the CDR3 reads CASSSLPRTGANNEQFF. The CDR3 nucleotides read TGCGCCAGCAGCTCTTTACCCAGGACAGGGGCGAACAATGAGCAGTTCTTC. This chain joins TRBV5-1 and TRBJ2-1, with 9 bases aligning to TRBD1. Germline loops: CDR1 SGHRS, CDR2 YFSETQ. The trim removed 3 bases at V and 5 bases at J, leaving 12 bases unmatched. The CDR3 sequence is 17 residues long.

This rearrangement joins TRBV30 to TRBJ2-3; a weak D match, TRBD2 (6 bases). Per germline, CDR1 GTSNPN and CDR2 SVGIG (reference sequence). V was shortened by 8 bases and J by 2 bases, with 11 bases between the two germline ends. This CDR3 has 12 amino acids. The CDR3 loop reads CATTSPTDTQYF. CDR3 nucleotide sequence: TGTGCCACGACTAGTCCCACAGATACGCAGTATTTT.

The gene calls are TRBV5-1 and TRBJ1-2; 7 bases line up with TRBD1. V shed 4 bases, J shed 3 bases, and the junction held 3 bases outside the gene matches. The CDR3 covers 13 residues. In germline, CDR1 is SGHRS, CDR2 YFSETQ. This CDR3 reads CASSDRADYGYTF. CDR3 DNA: TGCGCCAGCAGCGACAGGGCGGACTATGGCTACACCTTC.

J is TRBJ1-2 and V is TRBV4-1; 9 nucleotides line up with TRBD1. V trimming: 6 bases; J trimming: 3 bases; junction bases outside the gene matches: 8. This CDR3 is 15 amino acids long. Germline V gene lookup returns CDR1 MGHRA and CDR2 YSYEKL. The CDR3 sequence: CASRPPGQGHYGYTF. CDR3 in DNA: TGCGCCAGCAGGCCCCCGGGACAGGGCCACTATGGCTACACCTTC.

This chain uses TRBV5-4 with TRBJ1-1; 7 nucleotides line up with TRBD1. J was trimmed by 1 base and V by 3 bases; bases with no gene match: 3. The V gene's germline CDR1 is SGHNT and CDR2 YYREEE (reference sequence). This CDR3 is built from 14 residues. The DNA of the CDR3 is TGTGCCAGCAGCTCCGGGACAGCGAACACTGAAGCTTTCTTT. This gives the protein CASSSGTANTEAFF.

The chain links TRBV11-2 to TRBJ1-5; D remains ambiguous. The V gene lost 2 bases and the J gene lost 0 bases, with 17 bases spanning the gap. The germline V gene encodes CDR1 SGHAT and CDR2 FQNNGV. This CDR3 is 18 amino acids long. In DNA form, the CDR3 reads TGTGCCAGCAGCTTACTCCGCCAGGAGGATTATAGCAATCAGCCCCAGCATTTT. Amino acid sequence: CASSLLRQEDYSNQPQHF.

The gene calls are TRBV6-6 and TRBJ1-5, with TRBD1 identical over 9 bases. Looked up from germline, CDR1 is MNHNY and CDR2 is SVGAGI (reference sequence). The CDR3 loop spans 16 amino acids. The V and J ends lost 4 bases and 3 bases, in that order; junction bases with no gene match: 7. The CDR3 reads CASSSPDRGYNQPQHF. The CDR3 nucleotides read TGTGCCAGCAGTTCTCCCGACAGGGGGTACAATCAGCCCCAGCATTTT.

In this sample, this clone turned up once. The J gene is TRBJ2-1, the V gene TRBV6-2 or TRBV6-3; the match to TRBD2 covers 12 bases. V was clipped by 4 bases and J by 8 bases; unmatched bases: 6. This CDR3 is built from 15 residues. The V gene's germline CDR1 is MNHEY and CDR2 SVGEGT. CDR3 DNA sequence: TGTGCCAGCAGTTTCCTAGCGGGGGGGCCGTATGAGCAGTTCTTC. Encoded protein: CASSFLAGGPYEQFF.

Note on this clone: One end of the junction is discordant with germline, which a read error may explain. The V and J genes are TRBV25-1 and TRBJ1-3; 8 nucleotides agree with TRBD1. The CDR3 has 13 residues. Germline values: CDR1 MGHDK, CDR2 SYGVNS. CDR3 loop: CASCRGLGDTIYF. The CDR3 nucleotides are TGTGCCAGCTGCAGGGGGCTTGGAGACACCATATATTTT.

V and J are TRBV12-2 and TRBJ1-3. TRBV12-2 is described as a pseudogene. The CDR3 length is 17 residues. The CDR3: CASRLDGRTRSGNTIYF. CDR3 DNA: TGTGCAAGTCGCTTAGATGGGAGGACGAGATCGGGAAACACCATATATTTT.

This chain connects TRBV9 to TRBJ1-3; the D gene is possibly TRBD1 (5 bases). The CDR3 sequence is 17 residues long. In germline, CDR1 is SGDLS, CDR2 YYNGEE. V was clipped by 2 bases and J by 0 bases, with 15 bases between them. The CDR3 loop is CASSVNRDGGSGNTIYF. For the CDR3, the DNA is TGTGCCAGCAGCGTGAACCGGGACGGGGGCTCTGGAAACACCATATATTTT.

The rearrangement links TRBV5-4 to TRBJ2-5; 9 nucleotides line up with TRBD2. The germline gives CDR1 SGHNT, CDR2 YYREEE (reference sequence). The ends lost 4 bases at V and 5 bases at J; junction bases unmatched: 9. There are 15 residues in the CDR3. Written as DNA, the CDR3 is TGTGCCAGCAGCGTGAGCGGGGGGCCGGGTGAGACCCAGTACTTC. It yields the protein CASSVSGGPGETQYF.

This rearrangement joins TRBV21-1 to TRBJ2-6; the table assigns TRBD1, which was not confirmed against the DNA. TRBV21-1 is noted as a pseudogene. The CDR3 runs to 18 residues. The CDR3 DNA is TGTGCCAGCAGCCCGAGACAGGGTAAGGGGTCTGGGGCCAACGTCCTGACTTTC. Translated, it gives CASSPRQGKGSGANVLTF.

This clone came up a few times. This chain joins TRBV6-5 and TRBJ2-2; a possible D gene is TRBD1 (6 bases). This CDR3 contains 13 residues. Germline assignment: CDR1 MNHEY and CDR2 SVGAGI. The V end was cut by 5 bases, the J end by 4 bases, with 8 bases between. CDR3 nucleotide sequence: TGTGCCAGCAGTCAGGGGATCACCGGGGAGCTGTTTTTT. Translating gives CASSQGITGELFF.

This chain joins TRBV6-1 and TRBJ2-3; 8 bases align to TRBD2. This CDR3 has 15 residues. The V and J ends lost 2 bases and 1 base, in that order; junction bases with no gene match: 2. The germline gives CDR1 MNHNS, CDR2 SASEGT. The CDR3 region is CASSESAGGTDTQYF. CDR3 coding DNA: TGTGCCAGCAGTGAATCAGCGGGGGGCACAGATACGCAGTATTTT.

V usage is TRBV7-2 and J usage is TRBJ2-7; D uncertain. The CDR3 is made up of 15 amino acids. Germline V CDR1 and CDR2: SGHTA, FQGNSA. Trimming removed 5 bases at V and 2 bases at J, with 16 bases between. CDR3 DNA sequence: TGTGCCAGCAGCCTAAGGTTCGGAACAGCCTACGAGCAGTACTTC. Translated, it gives CASSLRFGTAYEQYF.

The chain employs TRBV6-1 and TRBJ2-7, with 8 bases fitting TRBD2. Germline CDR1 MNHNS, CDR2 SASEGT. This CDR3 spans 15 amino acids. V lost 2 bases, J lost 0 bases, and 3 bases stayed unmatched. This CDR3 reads CASSERRGGSYEQYF. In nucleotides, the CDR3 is TGTGCCAGCAGTGAAAGACGGGGGGGCTCCTACGAGCAGTACTTC.

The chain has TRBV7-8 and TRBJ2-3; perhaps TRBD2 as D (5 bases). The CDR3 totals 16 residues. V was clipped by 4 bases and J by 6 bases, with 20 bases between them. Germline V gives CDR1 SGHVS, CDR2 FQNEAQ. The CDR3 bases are TGTGCCAGCAGCTCATATCCACCCGGGGTGACGGATACGCAGTATTTT. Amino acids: CASSSYPPGVTDTQYF.

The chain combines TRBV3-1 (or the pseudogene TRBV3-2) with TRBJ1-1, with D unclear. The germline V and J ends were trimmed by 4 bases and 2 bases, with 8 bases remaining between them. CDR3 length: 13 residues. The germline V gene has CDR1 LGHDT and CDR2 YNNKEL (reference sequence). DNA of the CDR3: TGTGCCAGCAGCCCTGACTCTAACACTGAAGCTTTCTTT. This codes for CASSPDSNTEAFF.

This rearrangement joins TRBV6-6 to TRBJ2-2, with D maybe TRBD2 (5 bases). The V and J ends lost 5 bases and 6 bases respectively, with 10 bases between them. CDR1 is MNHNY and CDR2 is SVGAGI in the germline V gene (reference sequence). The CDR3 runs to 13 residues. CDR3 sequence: CASSLGVSGELFF. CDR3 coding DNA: TGTGCCAGCAGTCTCGGGGTGTCCGGGGAGCTGTTTTTT.

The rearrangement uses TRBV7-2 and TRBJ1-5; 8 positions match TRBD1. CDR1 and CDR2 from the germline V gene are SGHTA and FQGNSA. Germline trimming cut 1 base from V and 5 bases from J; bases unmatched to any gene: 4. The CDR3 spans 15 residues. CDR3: CASSLENRGDQPQHF. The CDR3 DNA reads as TGTGCCAGCAGCTTAGAAAACAGGGGGGATCAGCCCCAGCATTTT. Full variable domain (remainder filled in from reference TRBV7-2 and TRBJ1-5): GAGVSQSPSNKVTEKGKDVELRCDPISGHTALYWYRQSLGQGLEFLIYFQGNSAPDKSGLPSDRFSAERTGGSVSTLTIQRTQQEDSAVYLCASSLENRGDQPQHFGDGTRLSIL.

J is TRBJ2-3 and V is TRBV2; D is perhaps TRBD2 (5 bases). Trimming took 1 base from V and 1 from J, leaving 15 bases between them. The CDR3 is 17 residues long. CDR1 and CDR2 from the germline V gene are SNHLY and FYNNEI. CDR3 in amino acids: CASSEDSRERGTDTQYF. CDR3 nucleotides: TGTGCCAGCAGTGAAGATTCCCGGGAACGGGGCACAGATACGCAGTATTTT.

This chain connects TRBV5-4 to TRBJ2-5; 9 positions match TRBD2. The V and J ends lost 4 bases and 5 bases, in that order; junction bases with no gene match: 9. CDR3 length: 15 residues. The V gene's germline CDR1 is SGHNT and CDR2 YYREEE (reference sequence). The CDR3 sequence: CASSLGTSSGETQYF. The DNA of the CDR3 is TGTGCCAGCAGCCTGGGGACTAGCAGCGGGGAGACCCAGTACTTC.